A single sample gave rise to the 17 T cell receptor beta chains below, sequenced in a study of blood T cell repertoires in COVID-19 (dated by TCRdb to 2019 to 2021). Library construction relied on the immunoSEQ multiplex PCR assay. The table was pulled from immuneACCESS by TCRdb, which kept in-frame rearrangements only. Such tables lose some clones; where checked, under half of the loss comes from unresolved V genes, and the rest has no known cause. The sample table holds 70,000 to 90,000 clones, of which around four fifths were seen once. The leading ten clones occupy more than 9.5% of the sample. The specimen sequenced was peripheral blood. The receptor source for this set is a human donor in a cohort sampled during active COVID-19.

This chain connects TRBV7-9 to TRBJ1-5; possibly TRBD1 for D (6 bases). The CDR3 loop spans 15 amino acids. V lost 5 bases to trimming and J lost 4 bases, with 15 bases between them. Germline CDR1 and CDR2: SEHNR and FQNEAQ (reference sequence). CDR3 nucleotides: TGTGCCAGCAGCGCGACAGGAGCCATGAATCAGCCCCAGCATTTT. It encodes CASSATGAMNQPQHF.

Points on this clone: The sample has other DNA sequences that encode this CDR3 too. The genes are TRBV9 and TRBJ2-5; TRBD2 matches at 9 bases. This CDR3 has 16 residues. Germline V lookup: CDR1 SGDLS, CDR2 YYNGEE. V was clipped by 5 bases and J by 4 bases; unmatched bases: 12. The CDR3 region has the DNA TGTGCCAGCAGTAAGGGGGGCGGGGGGGCGGTAGAGACCCAGTACTTC. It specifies CASSKGGGGAVETQYF.

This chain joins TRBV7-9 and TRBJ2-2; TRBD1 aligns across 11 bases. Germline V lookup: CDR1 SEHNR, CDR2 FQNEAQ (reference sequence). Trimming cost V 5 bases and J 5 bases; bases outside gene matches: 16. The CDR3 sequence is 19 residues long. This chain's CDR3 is CASSLLRTGGGTRTGELFF. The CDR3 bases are TGTGCCAGCAGCCTCCTCCGGACAGGGGGCGGAACTAGAACCGGGGAGCTGTTTTTT.

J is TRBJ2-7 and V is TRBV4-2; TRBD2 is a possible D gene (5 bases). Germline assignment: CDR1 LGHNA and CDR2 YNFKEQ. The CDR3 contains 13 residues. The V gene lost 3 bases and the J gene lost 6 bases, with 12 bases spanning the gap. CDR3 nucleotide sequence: TGTGCCAGCAGCCACAGATTAGAGGGCGAGCAGTACTTC. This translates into CASSHRLEGEQYF.

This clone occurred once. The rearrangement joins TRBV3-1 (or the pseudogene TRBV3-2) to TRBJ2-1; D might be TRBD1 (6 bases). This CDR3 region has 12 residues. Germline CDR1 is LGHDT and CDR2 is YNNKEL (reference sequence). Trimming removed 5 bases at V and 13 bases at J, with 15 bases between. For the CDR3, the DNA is TGTGCCAGCAGCACGGGACCACAGGGCCAGTTCTTC. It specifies CASSTGPQGQFF.

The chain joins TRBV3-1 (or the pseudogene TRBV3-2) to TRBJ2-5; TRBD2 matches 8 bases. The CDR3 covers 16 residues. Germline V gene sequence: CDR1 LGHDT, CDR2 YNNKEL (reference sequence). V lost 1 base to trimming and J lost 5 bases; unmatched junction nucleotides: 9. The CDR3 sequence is CASSQGLTGGRETQYF. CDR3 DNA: TGTGCCAGCAGCCAAGGGTTGACGGGGGGGCGGGAGACCCAGTACTTC.

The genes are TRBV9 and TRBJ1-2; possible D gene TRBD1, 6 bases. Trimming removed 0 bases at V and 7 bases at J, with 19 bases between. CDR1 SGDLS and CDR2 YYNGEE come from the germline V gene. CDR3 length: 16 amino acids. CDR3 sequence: CASSVVPRQDSAGYTF. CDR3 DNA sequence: TGTGCCAGCAGCGTAGTCCCCCGACAGGATTCAGCTGGCTACACCTTC.

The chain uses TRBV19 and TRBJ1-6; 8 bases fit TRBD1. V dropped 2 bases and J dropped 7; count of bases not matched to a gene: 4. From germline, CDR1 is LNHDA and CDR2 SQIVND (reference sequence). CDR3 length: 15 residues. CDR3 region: CASSILQGANSPLHF. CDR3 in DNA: TGTGCCAGTAGTATATTGCAGGGGGCAAATTCACCCCTCCACTTT.

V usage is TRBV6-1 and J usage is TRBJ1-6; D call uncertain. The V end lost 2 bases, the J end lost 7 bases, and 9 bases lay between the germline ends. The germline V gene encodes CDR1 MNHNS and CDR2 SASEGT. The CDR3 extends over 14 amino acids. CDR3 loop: CASSEYRLNSPLHF. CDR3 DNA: TGTGCCAGCAGTGAATACAGATTGAATTCACCCCTCCACTTT.

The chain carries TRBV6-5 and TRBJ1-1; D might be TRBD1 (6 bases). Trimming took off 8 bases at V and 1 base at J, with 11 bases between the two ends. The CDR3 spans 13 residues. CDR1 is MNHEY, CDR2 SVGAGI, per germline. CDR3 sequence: CASGQGRNTEAFF. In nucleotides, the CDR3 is TGTGCCAGCGGCCAGGGGAGGAACACTGAAGCTTTCTTT.

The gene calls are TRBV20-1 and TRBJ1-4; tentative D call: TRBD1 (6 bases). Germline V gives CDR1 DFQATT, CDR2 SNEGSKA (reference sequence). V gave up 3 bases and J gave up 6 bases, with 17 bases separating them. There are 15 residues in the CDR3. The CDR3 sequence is CSASRSAGADEKLFF. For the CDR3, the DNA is TGCAGTGCTAGTCGGTCGGCAGGGGCTGATGAAAAACTGTTTTTT.

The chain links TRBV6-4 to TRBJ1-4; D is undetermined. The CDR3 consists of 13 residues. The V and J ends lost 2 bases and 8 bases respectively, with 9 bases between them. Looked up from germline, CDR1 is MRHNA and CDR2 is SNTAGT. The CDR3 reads CASSDTPGEKLFF. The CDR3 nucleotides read TGTGCCAGCAGTGACACCCCGGGAGAAAAACTGTTTTTT.

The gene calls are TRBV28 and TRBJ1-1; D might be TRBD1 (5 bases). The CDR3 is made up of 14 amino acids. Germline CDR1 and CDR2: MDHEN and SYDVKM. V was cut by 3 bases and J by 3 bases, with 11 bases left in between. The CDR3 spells CASSLQGGYTEAFF. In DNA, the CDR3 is TGTGCCAGCAGTTTGCAGGGAGGATACACTGAAGCTTTCTTT.

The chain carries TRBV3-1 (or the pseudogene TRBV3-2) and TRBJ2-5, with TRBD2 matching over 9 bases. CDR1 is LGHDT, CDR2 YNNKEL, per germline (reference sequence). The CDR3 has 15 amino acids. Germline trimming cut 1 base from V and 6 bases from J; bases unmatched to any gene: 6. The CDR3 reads CASSQAGLAGQTQYF. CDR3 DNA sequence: TGTGCCAGCAGCCAAGCCGGCCTAGCGGGACAGACCCAGTACTTC.

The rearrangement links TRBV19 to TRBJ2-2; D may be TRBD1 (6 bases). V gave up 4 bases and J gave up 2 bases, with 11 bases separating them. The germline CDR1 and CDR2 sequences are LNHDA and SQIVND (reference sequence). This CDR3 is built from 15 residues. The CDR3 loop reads CASSNRDTNTGELFF. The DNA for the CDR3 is TGTGCCAGTAGTAACCGGGACACAAACACCGGGGAGCTGTTTTTT.

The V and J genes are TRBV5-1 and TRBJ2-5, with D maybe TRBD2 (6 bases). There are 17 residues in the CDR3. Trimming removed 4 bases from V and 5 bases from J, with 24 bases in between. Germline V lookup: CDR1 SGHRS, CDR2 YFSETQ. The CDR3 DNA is TGCGCCAGCAGCCTTAACTCGTTAGGGGCTGCGGGGGAGACCCAGTACTTC. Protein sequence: CASSLNSLGAAGETQYF.

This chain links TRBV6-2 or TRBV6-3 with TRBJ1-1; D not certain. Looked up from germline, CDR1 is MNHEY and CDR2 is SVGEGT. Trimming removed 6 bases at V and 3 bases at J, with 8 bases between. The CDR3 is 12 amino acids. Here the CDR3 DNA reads TGTGCCAGCAGCGAGGGTTACACTGAAGCTTTCTTT. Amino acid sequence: CASSEGYTEAFF.